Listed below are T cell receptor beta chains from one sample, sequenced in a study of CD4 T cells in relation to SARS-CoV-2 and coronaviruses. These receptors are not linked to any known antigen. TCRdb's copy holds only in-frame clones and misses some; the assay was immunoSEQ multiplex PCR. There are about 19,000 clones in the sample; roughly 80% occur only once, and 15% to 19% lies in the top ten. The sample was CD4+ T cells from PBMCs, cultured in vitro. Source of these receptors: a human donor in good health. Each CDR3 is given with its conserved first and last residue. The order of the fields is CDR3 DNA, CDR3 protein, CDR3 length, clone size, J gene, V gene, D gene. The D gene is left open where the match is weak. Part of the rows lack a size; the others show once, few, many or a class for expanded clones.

CDR3nt: TGTGCCAGCAGTAATTTTCAGGGGGGCTCTGGGGCCAACGTCCTGACTTTC
CDR3aa: CASSNFQGGSGANVLTF
len: 17
abundance: -
j_gene: TRBJ2-6
v_gene: TRBV2
d_gene: -

CDR3nt: TGTGCCATCACCCCTGGTGGGACTAGCGGGAGTGGGGATGAGCAGTTCTTC
CDR3aa: CAITPGGTSGSGDEQFF
len: 17
abundance: -
j_gene: TRBJ2-1
v_gene: TRBV10-3
d_gene: TRBD2

CDR3nt: TGTGCCAGCAGCCGACAGGCCCTCATAGAAGCTTTCTTT
CDR3aa: CASSRQALIEAFF
len: 13
abundance: -
j_gene: TRBJ1-1
v_gene: TRBV14
d_gene: -

CDR3nt: TGCGCCAGCAGCCTACGACAGGAGAACGACGAGCAGTACTTC
CDR3aa: CASSLRQENDEQYF
len: 14
abundance: few
j_gene: TRBJ2-7
v_gene: TRBV4-1
d_gene: -

CDR3nt: TGCAGCGTTGGGTTGGGGGAAGAGACCCAGTACTTC
CDR3aa: CSVGLGEETQYF
len: 12
abundance: -
j_gene: TRBJ2-5
v_gene: TRBV29-1
d_gene: -

CDR3nt: TGTGCCAGCTCAAATTTAGGTAGAACTGAGGCCGGCAATGAGCAGTTCTTC
CDR3aa: CASSNLGRTEAGNEQFF
len: 17
abundance: -
j_gene: TRBJ2-1
v_gene: TRBV18
d_gene: -

CDR3nt: TGTGCCAGCAGTCCTATAAACATTCAGTACTTC
CDR3aa: CASSPINIQYF
len: 11
abundance: -
j_gene: TRBJ2-4
v_gene: TRBV2
d_gene: -

CDR3nt: TGTGCCAGCAGCGCGACAGGGGGCTCCTTCTCTGGGGCCAACGTCCTGACTTTC
CDR3aa: CASSATGGSFSGANVLTF
len: 18
abundance: once
j_gene: TRBJ2-6
v_gene: TRBV9
d_gene: TRBD1

CDR3nt: TGTGCCAGCAGCCAAGGAAGGGGGCAGGGGAAAGAGACCCAGTACTTC
CDR3aa: CASSQGRGQGKETQYF
len: 16
abundance: -
j_gene: TRBJ2-5
v_gene: TRBV14
d_gene: TRBD1

CDR3nt: TGTGCCAGTAGTTTAAACAGGCTTAGCGATGAGCAGTTCTTC
CDR3aa: CASSLNRLSDEQFF
len: 14
abundance: -
j_gene: TRBJ2-1
v_gene: TRBV19
d_gene: -

CDR3nt: TGTGCTAGTGGTCTAGCGGGGGCAGAGACCCAGTACTTC
CDR3aa: CASGLAGAETQYF
len: 13
abundance: -
j_gene: TRBJ2-5
v_gene: TRBV12-5
d_gene: TRBD2

CDR3nt: TGTGCCAGCAGGTCCTCCGGGTCCCGGGTGGAGCAGTTCTTC
CDR3aa: CASRSSGSRVEQFF
len: 14
abundance: -
j_gene: TRBJ2-1
v_gene: TRBV5-8
d_gene: -

CDR3nt: TGTGCCAGCTCACCAGGAGTCGGCAGGGTCTACGAGCAGTACTTC
CDR3aa: CASSPGVGRVYEQYF
len: 15
abundance: once
j_gene: TRBJ2-7
v_gene: TRBV18
d_gene: -

CDR3nt: TGTGCCAGCAGCTTGGACGGTCATGAAAAACTGTTTTTT
CDR3aa: CASSLDGHEKLFF
len: 13
abundance: -
j_gene: TRBJ1-4
v_gene: TRBV3-1/TRBV3-2
d_gene: -

CDR3nt: TGTGCCACCAGTGACGGAATAAGGGACTCCCTCGGGGAGCAGTACTTC
CDR3aa: CATSDGIRDSLGEQYF
len: 16
abundance: -
j_gene: TRBJ2-7
v_gene: TRBV24-1
d_gene: -

CDR3nt: TGTGCCTGGAGTGTAGCTTTCCGTGCGAACACTGAAGCTTTCTTT
CDR3aa: CAWSVAFRANTEAFF
len: 15
abundance: once
j_gene: TRBJ1-1
v_gene: TRBV30
d_gene: -

CDR3nt: TGTGCCAGCAGCAGAACCGGGACTAGCGGGAATGAGCAGTTCTTC
CDR3aa: CASSRTGTSGNEQFF
len: 15
abundance: -
j_gene: TRBJ2-1
v_gene: TRBV7-6
d_gene: TRBD2

CDR3nt: TGCGCCAGCAGTTTTTCAGATACGCAGTATTTT
CDR3aa: CASSFSDTQYF
len: 11
abundance: -
j_gene: TRBJ2-3
v_gene: TRBV10-2
d_gene: -

CDR3nt: TGTGCCAGCAGCCGTCAGGGGGTCCGAGGCGGGGAGCTGTTTTTT
CDR3aa: CASSRQGVRGGELFF
len: 15
abundance: -
j_gene: TRBJ2-2
v_gene: TRBV7-9
d_gene: TRBD1

CDR3nt: TGTGCCAGCAAACACCGAGTAGCGGGCCCGGGCAATGAGCAGTTCTTC
CDR3aa: CASKHRVAGPGNEQFF
len: 16
abundance: -
j_gene: TRBJ2-1
v_gene: TRBV19
d_gene: TRBD2

CDR3nt: TGTGCCAGTAGTAACCCCGGGGCAGCCTTCCGTGAAGCTTTCTTT
CDR3aa: CASSNPGAAFREAFF
len: 15
abundance: -
j_gene: TRBJ1-1
v_gene: TRBV19
d_gene: -

CDR3nt: TGTGCCAGCAGCCTGACTAGCGGGAACACCGGGGAGCTGTTTTTT
CDR3aa: CASSLTSGNTGELFF
len: 15
abundance: -
j_gene: TRBJ2-2
v_gene: TRBV7-9
d_gene: TRBD2